The 5 T cell receptor beta chains below were found in one sample sequenced in a study of T cells expressing NK-cell markers. TCRdb reprocessed the 5' RACE reads, with one entry per CDR3 protein and no DNA. The table for this sample gives fewer than 400,000 distinct CDR3 sequences. Sequenced: blood T cells: a sorted CD56 or NKG2C T cell subset, CD4+ or CD8+ T cells, or bulk PBMC T cells (not recorded which). Receptors were obtained from a woman aged 45-65 years in good health.

The chain recombines TRBV20-1 with TRBJ2-7; TCRdb names TRBD1, which stays unverified in the absence of DNA. CDR1 DFQATT and CDR2 SNEGSKA come from the germline V gene (reference sequence). CDR3 length: 12 residues. CDR3 protein: CSAQDRDYEQYF.

V gene TRBV29-1 combines with J gene TRBJ2-5; TCRdb picks TRBD1, but there is no DNA to check that call. Germline V gene data show CDR1 as SQVTM and CDR2 as ANQGSEA. The length of the CDR3 is 12 residues. The CDR3 sequence is CTTRDGQETQYF.

The J gene is TRBJ2-2, the V gene TRBV7-2; with no DNA, the TCRdb D assignment of TRBD2 cannot be verified. The CDR3 runs 15 residues. Germline lookup yields CDR1 SGHTA and CDR2 FQGNSA. This CDR3 is CASSLDFLRAGELFF.

J is TRBJ2-2 and V is TRBV5-1; with no DNA, the TCRdb D assignment of TRBD2 cannot be verified. From germline, CDR1 is SGHRS and CDR2 YFSETQ. The CDR3 has 18 amino acids. The CDR3 protein is CASSDGLAGVLSTGELFF.

V gene TRBV27 combines with J gene TRBJ2-1; TCRdb reports TRBD2, a call that lacks DNA to check it against. This CDR3 has 15 amino acids. Germline V gene data show CDR1 as MNHEY and CDR2 as SMNVEV (reference sequence). The CDR3 reads CAARWGLAGSNEQFF.